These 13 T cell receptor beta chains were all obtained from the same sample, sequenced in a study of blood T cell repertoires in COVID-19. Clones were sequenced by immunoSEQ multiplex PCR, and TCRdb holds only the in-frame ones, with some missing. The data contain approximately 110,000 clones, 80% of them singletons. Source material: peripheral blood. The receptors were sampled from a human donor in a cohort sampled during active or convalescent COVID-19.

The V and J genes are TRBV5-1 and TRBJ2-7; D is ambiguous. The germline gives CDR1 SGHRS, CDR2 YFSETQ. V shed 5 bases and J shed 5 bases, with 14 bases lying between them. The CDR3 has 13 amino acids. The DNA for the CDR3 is TGCGCCAGCAGTAAGGCAGGATCCCACGAGCAGTACTTC. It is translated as CASSKAGSHEQYF.

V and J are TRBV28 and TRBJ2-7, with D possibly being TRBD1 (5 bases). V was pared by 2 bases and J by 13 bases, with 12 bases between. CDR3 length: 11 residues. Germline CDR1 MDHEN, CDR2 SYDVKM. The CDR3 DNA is TGTGCCAGCAGTTTACCCGAACGGACATACTTC. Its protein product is CASSLPERTYF.

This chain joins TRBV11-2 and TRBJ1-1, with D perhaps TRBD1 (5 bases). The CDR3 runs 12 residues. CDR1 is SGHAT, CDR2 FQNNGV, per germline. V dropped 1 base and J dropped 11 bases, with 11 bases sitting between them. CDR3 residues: CASSLGQNRAFF. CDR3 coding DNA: TGTGCCAGCAGCTTAGGACAAAACAGGGCTTTCTTT.

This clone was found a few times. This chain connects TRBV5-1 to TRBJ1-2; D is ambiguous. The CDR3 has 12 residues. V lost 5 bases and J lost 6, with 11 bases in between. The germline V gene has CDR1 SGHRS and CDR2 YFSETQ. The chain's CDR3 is CASSINGDGYTF. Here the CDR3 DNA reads TGCGCCAGCAGTATCAACGGGGATGGCTACACCTTC.

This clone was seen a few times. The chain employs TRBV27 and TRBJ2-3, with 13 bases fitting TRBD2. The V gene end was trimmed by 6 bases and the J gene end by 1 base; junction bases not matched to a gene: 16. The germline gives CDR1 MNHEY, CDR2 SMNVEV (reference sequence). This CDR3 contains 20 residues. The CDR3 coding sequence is TGTGCCAGCAGGCAACCGTCCGGGACTAGCGGGATGCGGGGCACAGATACGCAGTATTTT. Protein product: CASRQPSGTSGMRGTDTQYF.

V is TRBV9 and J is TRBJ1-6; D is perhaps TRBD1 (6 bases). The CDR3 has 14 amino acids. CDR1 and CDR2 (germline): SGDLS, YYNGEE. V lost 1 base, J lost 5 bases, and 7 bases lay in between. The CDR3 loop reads CASSVRTDNSPLHF. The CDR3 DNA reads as TGTGCCAGCAGCGTAAGGACAGATAATTCACCCCTCCACTTT.

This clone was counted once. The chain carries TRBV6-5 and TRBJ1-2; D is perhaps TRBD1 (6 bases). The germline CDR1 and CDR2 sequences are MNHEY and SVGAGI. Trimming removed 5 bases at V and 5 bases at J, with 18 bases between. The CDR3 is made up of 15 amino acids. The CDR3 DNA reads TGTGCCAGCAGTACGACAGGTCTGGGTTGGTATGGCTACACCTTC. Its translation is CASSTTGLGWYGYTF.

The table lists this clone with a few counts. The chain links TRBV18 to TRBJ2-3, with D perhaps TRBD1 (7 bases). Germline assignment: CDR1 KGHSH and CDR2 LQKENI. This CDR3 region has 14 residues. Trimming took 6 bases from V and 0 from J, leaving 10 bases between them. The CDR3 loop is CASSRDSSTDTQYF. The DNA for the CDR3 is TGTGCCAGCTCGCGGGACAGCAGCACAGATACGCAGTATTTT.

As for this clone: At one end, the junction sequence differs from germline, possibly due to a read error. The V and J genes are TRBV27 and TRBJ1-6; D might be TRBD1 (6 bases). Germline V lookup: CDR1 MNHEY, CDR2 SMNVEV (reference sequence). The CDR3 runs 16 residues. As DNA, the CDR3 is TGTGCCAGCAGTTCTGACGGGACACTCTATTATTCACCCCTCCACTTT. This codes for CASSSDGTLYYSPLHF.

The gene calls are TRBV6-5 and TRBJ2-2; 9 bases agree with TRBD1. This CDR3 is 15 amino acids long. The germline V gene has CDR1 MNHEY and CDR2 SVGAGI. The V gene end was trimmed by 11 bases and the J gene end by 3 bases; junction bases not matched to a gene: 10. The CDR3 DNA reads TGTGCCGGTACAGGGGGCTCGAGGGACACCGGGGAGCTGTTTTTT. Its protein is CAGTGGSRDTGELFF.

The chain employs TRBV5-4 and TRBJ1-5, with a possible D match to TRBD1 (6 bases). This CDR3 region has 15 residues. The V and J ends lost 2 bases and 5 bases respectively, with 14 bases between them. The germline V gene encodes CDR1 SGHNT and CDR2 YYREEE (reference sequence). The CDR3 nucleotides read TGTGCCAGCAGCTTCGGGGGGCGGATGGATCAGCCCCAGCATTTT. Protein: CASSFGGRMDQPQHF.

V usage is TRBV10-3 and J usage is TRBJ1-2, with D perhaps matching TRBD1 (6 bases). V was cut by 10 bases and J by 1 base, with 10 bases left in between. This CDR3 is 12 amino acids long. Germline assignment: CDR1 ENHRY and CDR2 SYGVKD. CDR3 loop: CATMDSNYGYTF. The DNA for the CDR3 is TGTGCCACCATGGACAGTAACTATGGCTACACCTTC.

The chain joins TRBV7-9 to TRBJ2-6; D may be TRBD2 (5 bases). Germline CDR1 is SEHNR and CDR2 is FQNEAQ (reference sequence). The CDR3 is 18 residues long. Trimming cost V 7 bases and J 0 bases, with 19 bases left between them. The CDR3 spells CASTPASAGHSGANVLTF. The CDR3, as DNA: TGTGCCAGCACCCCAGCGTCTGCGGGCCACTCTGGGGCCAACGTCCTGACTTTC.